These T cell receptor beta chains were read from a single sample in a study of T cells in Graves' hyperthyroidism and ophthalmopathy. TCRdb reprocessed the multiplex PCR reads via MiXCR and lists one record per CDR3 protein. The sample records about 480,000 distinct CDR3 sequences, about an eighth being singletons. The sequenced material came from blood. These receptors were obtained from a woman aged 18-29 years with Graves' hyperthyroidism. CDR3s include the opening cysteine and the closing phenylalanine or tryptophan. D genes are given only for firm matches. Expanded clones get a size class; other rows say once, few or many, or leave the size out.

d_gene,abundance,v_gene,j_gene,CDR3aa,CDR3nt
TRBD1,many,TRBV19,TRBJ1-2,CASSMSWQGALSPRPSGYTF,TGTGCCAGTAGTATGTCTTGGCAGGGGGCGCTAAGTCCCCGTCCCTCTGGCTACACCTTC
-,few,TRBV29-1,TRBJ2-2,CSVAGSVLNTGELFF,TGCAGCGTTGCGGGGTCAGTACTGAACACCGGGGAGCTGTTTTTT
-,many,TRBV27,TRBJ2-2,CASSQGRGELFF,TGTGCCAGCAGTCAGGGGCGCGGGGAGCTGTTTTTT
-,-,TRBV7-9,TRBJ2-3,CASSQGAITDTQYF,TGTGCCAGCAGCCAAGGGGCTATAACAGATACGCAGTATTTT
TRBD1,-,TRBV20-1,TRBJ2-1,CSIKRTGVNEQFF,TGCAGCATAAAACGGACAGGCGTCAATGAGCAGTTCTTC
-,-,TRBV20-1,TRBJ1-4,CSARDRDGLNEKLFF,TGCAGTGCTAGGGATAGGGACGGCCTGAATGAAAAACTGTTTTTT
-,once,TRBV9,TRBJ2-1,CASSPKTEVFNEQFF,TGTGCCAGCAGCCCAAAGACAGAGGTGTTTAATGAGCAGTTCTTC
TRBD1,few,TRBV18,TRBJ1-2,CASSPPGTGDGYTF,TGTGCCAGCTCACCGCCCGGGACAGGGGATGGCTACACCTTC
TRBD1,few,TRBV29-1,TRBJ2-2,CSVLGQGQNTGELFF,TGCAGCGTTCTTGGACAGGGGCAAAACACCGGGGAGCTGTTTTTT
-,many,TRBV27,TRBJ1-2,CASSTTEANYGYTF,TGTGCCAGCAGTACGACAGAAGCTAACTATGGCTACACCTTC
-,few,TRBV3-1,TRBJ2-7,CASSLKGGFYEQYF,TGTGCCAGCAGCCTGAAGGGGGGGTTCTACGAGCAGTACTTC
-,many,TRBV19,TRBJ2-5,CASSGLGGKETQYF,TGTGCCAGTAGTGGCCTTGGGGGGAAAGAGACCCAGTACTTC
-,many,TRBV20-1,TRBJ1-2,CSARAPEGLVYGYTF,TGCAGTGCTAGGGCCCCTGAGGGGCTTGTCTATGGCTACACCTTC
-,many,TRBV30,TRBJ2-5,CAWSETGGWGETQYF,TGTGCCTGGAGTGAAACGGGGGGCTGGGGGGAGACCCAGTACTTC
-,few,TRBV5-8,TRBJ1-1,CASSLDREATEAFF,TGTGCCAGCAGCTTGGACAGGGAGGCGACTGAAGCTTTCTTT
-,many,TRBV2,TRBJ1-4,CASSVSSRANEKLFF,TGTGCCAGCAGTGTAAGCTCCCGTGCTAATGAAAAACTGTTTTTT
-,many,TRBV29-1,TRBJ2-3,CSVGLPGRGRTDTQYF,TGCAGCGTTGGCCTGCCGGGACGCGGAAGGACAGATACGCAGTATTTT
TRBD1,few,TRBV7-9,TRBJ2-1,CASSDHRGLEQFF,TGTGCCAGCAGCGATCACAGGGGGCTAGAGCAGTTCTTC
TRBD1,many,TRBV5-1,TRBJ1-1,CASSWTGGRTEAFF,TGCGCCAGCAGCTGGACAGGGGGAAGGACTGAAGCTTTCTTT
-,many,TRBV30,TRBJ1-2,CAWSHRVTSGYTF,TGTGCCTGGAGTCACCGGGTTACGTCTGGCTACACCTTC
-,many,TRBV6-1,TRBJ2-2,CASSKTRGDTGELFF,TGTGCCAGCAGCAAGACCAGGGGAGACACCGGGGAGCTGTTTTTT
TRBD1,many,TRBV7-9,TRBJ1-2,CASSSGTGRSYGYTF,TGTGCCAGCAGCTCTGGGACAGGGAGGAGCTATGGCTACACCTTC